This T cell receptor beta chain was profiled in a study of T cell clones after liver transplantation. Sequenced by immunoSEQ multiplex PCR; TCRdb stores in-frame clones only, minus some. The table has around 97,000 clones, under 90% seen once. J gave up 4 bases and V 3 bases, and 7 bases lay outside the gene matches. Looked up from germline, CDR1 is SGHRS and CDR2 is YFSETQ. CDR3 length: 15 amino acids. The TCR comes from a human patient who received a liver transplant. These T cells may partly come from the graft donor. This material consisted of CD4+ T cells from blood, taken approximately 43 months after liver transplant. This sequence joins TRBV5-1 and TRBJ2-5, with 9 nucleotides matching TRBD1. CDR3 loop: CASSYGTGRGETQYF. The CDR3, as DNA: TGCGCCAGCAGCTATGGGACAGGGAGAGGAGAGACCCAGTACTTC.